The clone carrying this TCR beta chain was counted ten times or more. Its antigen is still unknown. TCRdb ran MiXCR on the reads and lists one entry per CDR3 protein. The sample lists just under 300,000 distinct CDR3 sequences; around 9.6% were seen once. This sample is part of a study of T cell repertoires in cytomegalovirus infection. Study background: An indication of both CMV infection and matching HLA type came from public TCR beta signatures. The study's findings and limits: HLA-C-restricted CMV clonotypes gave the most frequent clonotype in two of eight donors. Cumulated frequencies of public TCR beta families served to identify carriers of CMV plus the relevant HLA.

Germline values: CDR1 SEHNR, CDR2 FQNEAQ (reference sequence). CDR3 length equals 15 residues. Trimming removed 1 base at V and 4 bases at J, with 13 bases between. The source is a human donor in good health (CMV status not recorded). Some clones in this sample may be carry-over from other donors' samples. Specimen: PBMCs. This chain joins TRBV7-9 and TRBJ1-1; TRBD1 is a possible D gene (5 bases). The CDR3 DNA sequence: TGTGCCAGCAGCTTAGAGCAGGGCGGGGGCACTGAAGCTTTCTTT. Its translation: CASSLEQGGGTEAFF.